Listed below are T cell receptor beta chains from one sample, sequenced in a study of CD8 T cells in Susac syndrome. MiXCR was run by TCRdb on the immunoSEQ multiplex PCR reads, yielding one entry per CDR3 protein. The sample contains 210,000 or so distinct CDR3 sequences, 94% of which appear only once. The source material was CD4+ T cells from PBMCs. Receptors were obtained from a human donor with Susac syndrome. The CDR3 runs from the conserved cysteine through the conserved F or W. The D gene is left open where the match is weak. Rows give clone size only sometimes, using once, few, many, or a class for an expanded clone.

V gene: TRBV7-8; clone size: NA; D gene: NA; CDR3 length: 17; J gene: TRBJ2-7; CDR3 DNA: TGTGCCAGCAGCTTATTAGATGGGTTTAATCCGACCTACGAGCAGTACTTC; CDR3 protein: CASSLLDGFNPTYEQYF
V gene: TRBV18; clone size: NA; D gene: TRBD1; CDR3 length: 15; J gene: TRBJ1-2; CDR3 DNA: TGTGCCAGCTCACCAACAGGGGGTGTCCCCTATGGCTACACCTTC; CDR3 protein: CASSPTGGVPYGYTF
V gene: TRBV11-1; clone size: NA; D gene: TRBD1; CDR3 length: 15; J gene: TRBJ1-2; CDR3 DNA: TGTGCCAGCAGCCTTGGGCGGGACAGGGCGCTTGGTTACACCTTC; CDR3 protein: CASSLGRDRALGYTF
V gene: TRBV7-3; clone size: once; D gene: NA; CDR3 length: 14; J gene: TRBJ2-5; CDR3 DNA: TGTGCCAGCAGCTCCCAGGGAACCGCAGAGACCCAGTACTTC; CDR3 protein: CASSSQGTAETQYF
V gene: TRBV30; clone size: once; D gene: TRBD2; CDR3 length: 12; J gene: TRBJ2-5; CDR3 DNA: TGTGCTCGGAGGTCGGGGGGAGGAACCCAGTACTTC; CDR3 protein: CARRSGGGTQYF
V gene: TRBV25-1; clone size: NA; D gene: TRBD1; CDR3 length: 15; J gene: TRBJ2-7; CDR3 DNA: TGTGCCAGCAGTGGTGGACAGGGCCGCCCCTACGAGCAGTACTTC; CDR3 protein: CASSGGQGRPYEQYF
V gene: TRBV12-3/TRBV12-4; clone size: NA; D gene: NA; CDR3 length: 14; J gene: TRBJ1-5; CDR3 DNA: TGTGCCAGCAGAACAGGGACTAGCAATCAGCCCCAGCATTTT; CDR3 protein: CASRTGTSNQPQHF
V gene: TRBV28; clone size: NA; D gene: NA; CDR3 length: 15; J gene: TRBJ1-3; CDR3 DNA: TGTGCCAGCACCCCGGACTGGAGAACTGGAAACACCATATATTTT; CDR3 protein: CASTPDWRTGNTIYF
V gene: TRBV28; clone size: NA; D gene: NA; CDR3 length: 15; J gene: TRBJ2-1; CDR3 DNA: TGTGCCAGCAGTTTAAGAACCTCGTCGGGCAATGAGCAGTTCTTC; CDR3 protein: CASSLRTSSGNEQFF
V gene: TRBV6-6; clone size: NA; D gene: NA; CDR3 length: 13; J gene: TRBJ1-1; CDR3 DNA: TGTGCCAGCAGTTACGTGGCTCTGCGAGGAGCTTTCTTT; CDR3 protein: CASSYVALRGAFF
V gene: TRBV30; clone size: NA; D gene: NA; CDR3 length: 13; J gene: TRBJ1-1; CDR3 DNA: TGTGCCTGGAGTCCCTTCGAAAACACTGAAGCTTTCTTT; CDR3 protein: CAWSPFENTEAFF
V gene: TRBV7-2; clone size: NA; D gene: TRBD1; CDR3 length: 14; J gene: TRBJ2-5; CDR3 DNA: TGTGCCAGCAGCCTGGGACAGATGGGAGAGACCCAGTACTTC; CDR3 protein: CASSLGQMGETQYF
V gene: TRBV7-3; clone size: NA; D gene: NA; CDR3 length: 13; J gene: TRBJ2-7; CDR3 DNA: TGTGCCAGCAGCTTAAATAGCAGGGACGAGCAGTACTTC; CDR3 protein: CASSLNSRDEQYF
V gene: TRBV27; clone size: NA; D gene: TRBD1; CDR3 length: 13; J gene: TRBJ2-7; CDR3 DNA: TGTGCCAGCAGTCCACAGGGGTCCCACGAGCAGTACTTC; CDR3 protein: CASSPQGSHEQYF
V gene: TRBV19; clone size: once; D gene: TRBD1; CDR3 length: 15; J gene: TRBJ1-6; CDR3 DNA: TGTGCCAGTCAAGCAGGGGGGAATGGTGATTCACCCCTCCACTTT; CDR3 protein: CASQAGGNGDSPLHF
V gene: TRBV9; clone size: NA; D gene: NA; CDR3 length: 14; J gene: TRBJ1-6; CDR3 DNA: TGTGCCAGCAGCCAGAGCTCCTATAATTCACCCCTCCACTTT; CDR3 protein: CASSQSSYNSPLHF
V gene: TRBV20-1; clone size: NA; D gene: TRBD2; CDR3 length: 16; J gene: TRBJ2-3; CDR3 DNA: TGCAGTGCTAGCGGTAGCGGGGGGGGTCTGGTAGATACGCAGTATTTT; CDR3 protein: CSASGSGGGLVDTQYF